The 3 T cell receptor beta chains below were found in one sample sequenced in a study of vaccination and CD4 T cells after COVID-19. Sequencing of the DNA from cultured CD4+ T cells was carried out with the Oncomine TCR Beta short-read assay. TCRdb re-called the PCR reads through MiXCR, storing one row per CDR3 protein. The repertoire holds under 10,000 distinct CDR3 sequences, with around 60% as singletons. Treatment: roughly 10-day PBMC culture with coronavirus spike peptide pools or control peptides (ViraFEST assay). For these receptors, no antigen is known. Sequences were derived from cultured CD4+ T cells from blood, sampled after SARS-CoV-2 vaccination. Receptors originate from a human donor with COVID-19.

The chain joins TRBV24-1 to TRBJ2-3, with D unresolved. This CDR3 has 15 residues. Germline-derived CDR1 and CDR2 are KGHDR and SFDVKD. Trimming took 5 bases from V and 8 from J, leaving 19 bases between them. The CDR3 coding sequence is TGTGCCACCAGTGGGGTGCCCCCCGGCCCGGGTACGCAGTATTTT. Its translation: CATSGVPPGPGTQYF.

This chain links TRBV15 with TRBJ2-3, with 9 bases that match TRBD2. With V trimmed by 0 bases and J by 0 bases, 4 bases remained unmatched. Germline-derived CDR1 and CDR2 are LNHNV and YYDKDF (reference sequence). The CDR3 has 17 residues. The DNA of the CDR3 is TGTGCCACCAGCAGAGAGGTCCTAGCGGGGAGCACAGATACGCAGTATTTT. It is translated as CATSREVLAGSTDTQYF.

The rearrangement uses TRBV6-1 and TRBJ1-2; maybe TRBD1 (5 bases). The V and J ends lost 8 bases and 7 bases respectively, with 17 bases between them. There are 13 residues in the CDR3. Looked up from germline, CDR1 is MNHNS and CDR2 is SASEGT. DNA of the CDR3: TGTGCCAGCTATGGATCCCGCGGGGGTGGCTACACCTTC. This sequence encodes CASYGSRGGGYTF.